In its sample, the clone carrying this T cell receptor (beta chain) was seen many times. These data belong to a study of T cells in Graves' hyperthyroidism and ophthalmopathy. There are 14 residues in the CDR3. V shed 4 bases and J shed 0 bases, with 10 bases lying between them. In germline, CDR1 is SGHTA, CDR2 FQGNSA. The source material, RNA transcripts, was used to amplify TCR beta CDR3 regions. The HTBI primer set served for first-round RT-PCR of the TCR CDR3. TCRdb called the multiplex PCR reads again in MiXCR, with one record for every CDR3 protein. Altogether 500,000 to 650,000 distinct CDR3 sequences are present, around 20% being singletons, with the ten largest covering about 50%.

The TCR originated in a man between 40 and 49 years old with Graves' ophthalmopathy. The rearrangement uses TRBV7-2 and TRBJ2-7, with D maybe TRBD2 (5 bases). The sample comprised blood. The CDR3 sequence is CASSSSGSSYEQYF. For the CDR3, the DNA is TGTGCCAGCAGCTCGAGCGGAAGCTCCTACGAGCAGTACTTC. Supplemented by reference TRBV7-2 and TRBJ2-7, the full variable domain reads GAGVSQSPSNKVTEKGKDVELRCDPISGHTALYWYRQSLGQGLEFLIYFQGNSAPDKSGLPSDRFSAERTGGSVSTLTIQRTQQEDSAVYLCASSSSGSSYEQYFGPGTRLTVT.